Given below is one T cell receptor beta chain in context. Its antigen remains unknown. This entry comes from a study of human CD8 memory T cell subsets. Libraries of TCR beta chains were produced by 5' RACE (UMI-labeled). Reprocessing the 5' RACE reads, TCRdb reports a single entry for every CDR3 protein and omits DNA. The sample data list under 6,000 distinct CDR3 sequences. Designated as TPEX, the CCR7+ PD-1+ TIGIT+ early memory CD8+ T cells showed dysfunctional, exhausted-like traits. This CDR3 comprises 15 residues. The germline gives CDR1 LGHNA, CDR2 YNFKEQ. General study findings and limits: Beta chains of the T cell receptor were the only chains the study sequenced. Estimates that used Chao1 suggested higher diversity in stem-like memory T cells than in precursor exhausted T cells.

The sample taken for sequencing was CD8+ T cells from PBMCs. The sequence derives from a human donor in good health. The chain employs TRBV4-2 and TRBJ2-7; TCRdb names TRBD1, which stays unverified in the absence of DNA. The CDR3 protein is CASSQGQGPSWEQYF.